This T cell receptor beta chain came from a study of cytomegalovirus exposure and HLA in healthy donors. Study as a whole: The approximately 120 validation repertoires matched the 666 first-cohort repertoires in platform, a later analysis reported. Findings of the study overall: In vitro experiments confirmed that three CMV-associated chains were specific for CMV antigens. Among TCR sequences, most were rare, though some public TCRs appeared in many donors.

With respect to this clone: What it recognizes is unknown.

The method was immunoSEQ multiplex PCR; TCRdb's version includes in-frame clones alone and lacks a portion of them. This table holds some 90,000 clones, around 96% found once. Trimming cost V 0 bases and J 8 bases, with 16 bases left between them. Germline values: CDR1 LNHDA, CDR2 SQIVND (reference sequence). This CDR3 contains 15 residues. Sequencing input: PBMCs. J is TRBJ1-2 and V is TRBV19; D call uncertain. The source of this sequence is a man aged 18 to 30 in good health and CMV-seronegative. The CDR3 coding sequence is TGTGCCAGTAGTATAGAGAGCAGGAATCCTTTCGGCTACACCTTC. Protein: CASSIESRNPFGYTF.